This TCR beta chain was sequenced for a study of blood T cell repertoires in COVID-19. Study overall: Samples representing acute and convalescent COVID-19 were sourced from the United States, Italy and Spain.

In the study's own analysis: Estimated nucleated cell counts came from reference gene primer amplification. TCRdb's table, derived via immunoSEQ multiplex PCR, lists solely in-frame clones and lacks some. V and J calls and clone size are given by that table; D and trimming were obtained from the DNA. The sample includes 15,000 to 20,000 clones, about 81% of them seen just once. CDR1 and CDR2 from the germline V gene are MNHEY and SMNVEV (reference sequence). V was cut by 6 bases and J by 5 bases, with 10 bases left in between. The CDR3 is 13 amino acids. The sequencing sample was made of peripheral blood. This TCR was recovered from a man in his sixties with acute or convalescent COVID-19. The chain has TRBV27 and TRBJ1-4; D is undetermined. The chain's CDR3 is CASSRSQNEKLFF. The CDR3, as DNA: TGTGCCAGCAGCCGGAGTCAGAATGAAAAACTGTTTTTT.